A selection of T cell receptor beta chains follows, all from one sample in a study of cytomegalovirus exposure and HLA in healthy donors. Measured with immunoSEQ multiplex PCR; TCRdb has only the in-frame clones, and not every one. The sample includes approximately 180,000 clones, about 90% of them seen just once. Sequenced: PBMCs. The receptors were gathered from a girl under three years old in good health and CMV-seronegative. The CDR3 runs from the conserved cysteine through the conserved F or W. Each record gives: D gene, clone size, V gene, J gene, CDR3 DNA, CDR3 protein. D genes are given only for firm matches. Not all rows give a size; the values are once, few, many and, for expanded clones, a class.

D gene: -
clone size: -
V gene: TRBV5-6
J gene: TRBJ1-2
CDR3 DNA: TGTGCCAGCAGCCTGGATATGCGGGCCTATGGCTACACCTTC
CDR3 protein: CASSLDMRAYGYTF

D gene: -
clone size: -
V gene: TRBV27
J gene: TRBJ1-1
CDR3 DNA: TGTGCCAGCAGTTGGACGGGAAACACTGAAGCTTTCTTT
CDR3 protein: CASSWTGNTEAFF

D gene: TRBD1
clone size: -
V gene: TRBV6-1
J gene: TRBJ2-4
CDR3 DNA: TGTGCCAGCAGGCGGACAGGGTGGGACATTCAGTACTTC
CDR3 protein: CASRRTGWDIQYF

D gene: TRBD2
clone size: -
V gene: TRBV6-5
J gene: TRBJ2-5
CDR3 DNA: TGTGCCAGCAGTTCCCCCGCGGGAGTCCAAGAGACCCAGTACTTC
CDR3 protein: CASSSPAGVQETQYF

D gene: -
clone size: -
V gene: TRBV27
J gene: TRBJ1-5
CDR3 DNA: TGTGCCAGCTCCCCTGGACAGCATAGCAATCAGCCCCAGCATTTT
CDR3 protein: CASSPGQHSNQPQHF

D gene: -
clone size: -
V gene: TRBV9
J gene: TRBJ1-6
CDR3 DNA: TGTGCCAGCAGCGCGGACACCTATTCACCCCTCCACTTT
CDR3 protein: CASSADTYSPLHF

D gene: -
clone size: -
V gene: TRBV5-1
J gene: TRBJ2-2
CDR3 DNA: TGCGCCAGCAGCTTGAGAACGGGCACCGGGGAGCTGTTTTTT
CDR3 protein: CASSLRTGTGELFF

D gene: -
clone size: -
V gene: TRBV11-2
J gene: TRBJ2-7
CDR3 DNA: TGTGCCAGCAGCTTAAGTCCGGTGAGCTCCTACGAGCAGTACTTC
CDR3 protein: CASSLSPVSSYEQYF

D gene: TRBD1
clone size: -
V gene: TRBV5-1
J gene: TRBJ2-3
CDR3 DNA: TGCGCCAGCAGCCCCCGGGACAGGGGGCTCACAGATACGCAGTATTTT
CDR3 protein: CASSPRDRGLTDTQYF

D gene: TRBD2
clone size: -
V gene: TRBV6-5
J gene: TRBJ2-2
CDR3 DNA: TGTGCCAGCAGTTACTTAGCGGGGGTAGATGGGGAGCTGTTTTTT
CDR3 protein: CASSYLAGVDGELFF

D gene: TRBD1
clone size: -
V gene: TRBV9
J gene: TRBJ2-7
CDR3 DNA: TGTGCCAGCAGCGCATCAGGGGGCGCTGGCTCCTACGAGCAGTACTTC
CDR3 protein: CASSASGGAGSYEQYF

D gene: -
clone size: -
V gene: TRBV6-1
J gene: TRBJ1-1
CDR3 DNA: TGTGCCAGCAGCTTACAGGGCTCTGAAGCTTTCTTT
CDR3 protein: CASSLQGSEAFF

D gene: -
clone size: -
V gene: TRBV10-2
J gene: TRBJ1-1
CDR3 DNA: TGCGCCAGCAACAGGGACACTGAAGCTTTCTTT
CDR3 protein: CASNRDTEAFF

D gene: -
clone size: once
V gene: TRBV6-5
J gene: TRBJ1-1
CDR3 DNA: TGTGCCAGCAGTTACAATCAGGGCGTATTAGTCTCCGAAGCTTTCTTT
CDR3 protein: CASSYNQGVLVSEAFF

D gene: -
clone size: -
V gene: TRBV29-1
J gene: TRBJ2-3
CDR3 DNA: TGCAGCGTTGGTATAACTAGCACAGATACGCAGTATTTT
CDR3 protein: CSVGITSTDTQYF